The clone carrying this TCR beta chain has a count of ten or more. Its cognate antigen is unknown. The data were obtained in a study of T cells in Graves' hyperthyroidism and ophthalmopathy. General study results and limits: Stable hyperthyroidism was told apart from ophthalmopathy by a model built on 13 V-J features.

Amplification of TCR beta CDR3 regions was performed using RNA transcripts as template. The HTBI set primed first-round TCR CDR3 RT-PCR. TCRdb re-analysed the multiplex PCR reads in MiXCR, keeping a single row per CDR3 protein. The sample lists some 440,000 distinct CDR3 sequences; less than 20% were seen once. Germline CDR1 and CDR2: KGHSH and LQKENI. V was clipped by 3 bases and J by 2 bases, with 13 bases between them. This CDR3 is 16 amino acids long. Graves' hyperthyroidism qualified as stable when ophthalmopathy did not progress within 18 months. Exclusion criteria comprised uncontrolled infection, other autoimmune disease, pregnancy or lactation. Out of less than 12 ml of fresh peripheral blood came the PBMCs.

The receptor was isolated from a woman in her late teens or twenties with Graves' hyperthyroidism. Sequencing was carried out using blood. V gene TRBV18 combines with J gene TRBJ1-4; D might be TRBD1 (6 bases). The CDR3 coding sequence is TGTGCCAGCTCACCCGTCCAGGGGAGCACTAATGAAAAACTGTTTTTT. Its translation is CASSPVQGSTNEKLFF.